This TCR beta chain stems from a study of cytomegalovirus exposure and HLA in healthy donors. From germline, CDR1 is LGHNA and CDR2 YNFKEQ. Trimming cost V 1 base and J 5 bases; bases outside gene matches: 10. The CDR3 runs to 18 residues. In this sample, this clone turned up once. The study ran its PCR with 60 Vbeta and 13 Jbeta primers. Sequencing used immunoSEQ multiplex PCR; TCRdb keeps in-frame clones, though not all of them. This table has approximately 69,000 clones, around 70% appearing once. The source is a man aged 35-49 years in good health and CMV-seropositive. The rearrangement uses TRBV4-2 and TRBJ1-5, with 11 bases matching TRBD1. Sequencing was performed on PBMCs. CDR3 bases: TGTGCCAGCAGCCAAGGAACCGGGACAGGGGGTTTCGATCAGCCCCAGCATTTT. Protein product: CASSQGTGTGGFDQPQHF.